The 18 T cell receptor beta chains below all came from one sample that was sequenced in a study of blood T cell repertoires in COVID-19. The method was immunoSEQ multiplex PCR; TCRdb's version includes in-frame clones alone and lacks a portion of them. Among about 300,000 clones listed, 80% to 90% were seen once. The source material was PBMCs or T cells enriched from blood (not recorded which). These receptors all stem from a woman between 18 and 29 years old who had recovered from COVID-19.

The chain carries TRBV30 and TRBJ1-2; D not resolved. Trimming removed 7 bases from V and 0 bases from J, with 12 bases in between. The germline V gene encodes CDR1 GTSNPN and CDR2 SVGIG (reference sequence). This CDR3 contains 13 residues. As DNA, the CDR3 is TGTGCCTCGCCGGGAGAAACTAACTATGGCTACACCTTC. Its protein is CASPGETNYGYTF.

This chain joins TRBV6-5 and TRBJ1-2; 8 bases map to TRBD1. The CDR3 sequence is 15 residues long. The junction had 9 bases not matched to a gene; V was cut back by 6 bases and J by 3 bases. Germline-derived CDR1 and CDR2 are MNHEY and SVGAGI. CDR3 nucleotide sequence: TGTGCCAGCAGCCCCGGACAGGGAGGGTACTATGGCTACACCTTC. The encoded protein is CASSPGQGGYYGYTF.

The J gene is TRBJ2-1, the V gene TRBV11-1, with 10 positions matching TRBD1. CDR1 and CDR2 (germline): SGHAT, FQDESV (reference sequence). The CDR3 sequence is 15 residues long. V was pared by 5 bases and J by 0 bases, with 1 base of the junction left unmatched. The CDR3 region has the DNA TGTGCCAGCAGCCGACAGGGGGCCTCCTACAATGAGCAGTTCTTC. Its protein is CASSRQGASYNEQFF. The whole variable domain, remainder taken from reference TRBV11-1 and TRBJ2-1, is EAEVAQSPRYKITEKSQAVAFWCDPISGHATLYWYRQILGQGPELLVQFQDESVVDDSQLPKDRFSAERLKGVDSTLKIQPAELGDSAMYLCASSRQGASYNEQFFGPGTRLTVL.

This rearrangement joins TRBV5-5 to TRBJ2-5; 11 bases line up with TRBD1. Unmatched junction bases numbered 9, after V lost 7 bases and J lost 7 bases. The V gene's germline CDR1 is SGHKS and CDR2 YYEKEE (reference sequence). This CDR3 is 14 amino acids long. The CDR3 nucleotides read TGTGCCAGCGACCGGACAGGGGGCGCGGTGACCCAGTACTTC. Amino acid sequence: CASDRTGGAVTQYF.

V and J are TRBV11-2 and TRBJ2-3; D call uncertain. Deletions cut 3 bases from V and 5 bases from J, with 3 bases between. The CDR3 has 11 amino acids. The germline CDR1 and CDR2 sequences are SGHAT and FQNNGV. The CDR3 loop reads CASSFLDTQYF. The CDR3 coding sequence is TGTGCCAGCAGCTTTCTAGATACGCAGTATTTT.

V usage is TRBV7-9 and J usage is TRBJ2-7; the match to TRBD1 covers 7 bases. V trimming: 7 bases; J trimming: 3 bases; junction bases outside the gene matches: 6. There are 13 residues in the CDR3. Germline V CDR1 and CDR2: SEHNR, FQNEAQ (reference sequence). CDR3 DNA: TGTGCCAGCACCCCGGGACAGATCTACGAGCAGTACTTC. Residues: CASTPGQIYEQYF.

The chain combines TRBV19 with TRBJ2-7, with 7 bases identical to TRBD1. Germline lookup yields CDR1 LNHDA and CDR2 SQIVND (reference sequence). This CDR3 has 16 residues. J lost 3 bases, V lost 4 bases, and 12 bases had no gene match. This CDR3 reads CASSTPGQNLIYEQYF. CDR3 bases: TGTGCCAGTAGTACCCCGGGACAGAATTTAATCTACGAGCAGTACTTC.

This clone was recorded a few times. The chain employs TRBV5-1 and TRBJ2-7, with 8 nucleotides matching TRBD2. The CDR3 covers 14 residues. Germline CDR1 is SGHRS and CDR2 is YFSETQ. V lost 0 bases to trimming and J lost 2 bases; unmatched junction nucleotides: 1. The CDR3 region is CASSLAGGTYEQYF. DNA for the CDR3: TGCGCCAGCAGCTTGGCGGGAGGGACCTACGAGCAGTACTTC.

This sequence joins TRBV6-5 and TRBJ2-7; 11 positions agree with TRBD1. The ends lost 3 bases at V and 6 bases at J; junction bases unmatched: 4. This CDR3 has 14 residues. The germline V gene encodes CDR1 MNHEY and CDR2 SVGAGI. Here the CDR3 reads CASSYRTGGFEQYF. DNA of the CDR3: TGTGCCAGCAGTTATCGGACAGGGGGCTTCGAGCAGTACTTC.

This clone was counted only a few times. The chain uses TRBV9 and TRBJ2-3; tentative D call: TRBD1 (8 bases). The CDR3 length is 16 residues. Trimming left V 1 base short and J 2 bases short, with 14 bases between. Germline CDR1 and CDR2: SGDLS and YYNGEE. CDR3 DNA: TGTGCCAGCAGCGTAAGGACAGGGACTATCACAGATACGCAGTATTTT. Translation: CASSVRTGTITDTQYF. The complete variable domain, with remaining parts taken from reference TRBV9 and TRBJ2-3, reads DSGVTQTPKHLITATGQRVTLRCSPRSGDLSVYWYQQSLDQGLQFLIQYYNGEERAKGNILERFSAQQFPDLHSELNLSSLELGDSALYFCASSVRTGTITDTQYFGPGTRLTVL.

This clone occurred once. The chain links TRBV25-1 to TRBJ1-3, with D maybe TRBD1 (5 bases). This CDR3 region has 14 residues. The germline V and J ends were trimmed by 8 bases and 0 bases, with 11 bases remaining between them. In germline, CDR1 is MGHDK, CDR2 SYGVNS. DNA for the CDR3: TGTGCCAGCCCGCGGGACGGCTCTGGAAACACCATATATTTT. Translated, it gives CASPRDGSGNTIYF.

The rearrangement uses TRBV28 and TRBJ1-5; 8 bases align to TRBD1. This CDR3 is 15 amino acids long. V was pared by 8 bases and J by 0 bases, with 6 bases of the junction left unmatched. Germline V gene data show CDR1 as MDHEN and CDR2 as SYDVKM. The CDR3 DNA is TGTGCCAGCTTTCGACAGGGGAATAGCAATCAGCCCCAGCATTTT. Its protein product is CASFRQGNSNQPQHF.

This chain uses TRBV7-2 with TRBJ2-3; no reliable D call. Germline V gives CDR1 SGHTA, CDR2 FQGNSA. The CDR3 covers 12 residues. Deletions cut 3 bases from V and 6 bases from J, with 7 bases between. In DNA, the CDR3 is TGTGCCAGCAGCTTGATAAGCGATACGCAGTATTTT. It encodes CASSLISDTQYF.

This chain uses TRBV24-1 with TRBJ2-1; TRBD2 matches 9 bases. Germline-derived CDR1 and CDR2 are KGHDR and SFDVKD. The CDR3 contains 15 residues. V gave up 5 bases and J gave up 7 bases; unmatched junction bases: 8. DNA for the CDR3: TGTGCCACCAGTGTGTGGCGGGGGGGACGGAATGAGCAGTTCTTC. It encodes CATSVWRGGRNEQFF.

Here the CDR3 reads CASSLRQGYTEAFF. CDR3 in DNA: TGTGCCAGCAGTTTAAGACAGGGGTACACTGAAGCTTTCTTT. The V call is TRBV28, the J call TRBJ1-1, with 8 bases lining up with TRBD1. This CDR3 is built from 14 residues. V was pared by 2 bases and J by 3 bases, with 2 bases of the junction left unmatched. Germline V gene lookup returns CDR1 MDHEN and CDR2 SYDVKM. Based on the CDR3 plus reference TRBV28 and TRBJ1-1, the full variable domain is DVKVTQSSRYLVKRTGEKVFLECVQDMDHENMFWYRQDPGLGLRLIYFSYDVKMKEKGDIPEGYSVSREKKERFSLILESASTNQTSMYLCASSLRQGYTEAFFGQGTRLTVV.

The V gene is TRBV6-5, the J gene TRBJ1-2; unclear D gene. Trimming pared 5 bases from V and 4 bases from J, leaving 8 bases between. The CDR3 sequence is 12 residues long. The germline V gene has CDR1 MNHEY and CDR2 SVGAGI. CDR3 amino acids: CASSRGSYGYTF. In DNA form, the CDR3 reads TGTGCCAGCAGTCGCGGGTCCTATGGCTACACCTTC.

This clone was seen only once. The DNA of the CDR3 is TGTGCCAGCACCCTTTCCCTCCTTCCGGGAGCTGGAAACACCATATATTTT. Encoded protein: CASTLSLLPGAGNTIYF. The V call is TRBV2, the J call TRBJ1-3; D remains ambiguous. CDR3 size: 17 residues. Between the trimmed V and J ends, which lost 7 bases and 2 bases, there was a span of 21 bases. Germline V gene lookup returns CDR1 SNHLY and CDR2 FYNNEI.

This chain uses TRBV19 with TRBJ1-5, with D unresolved. V gave up 1 base and J gave up 1 base, with 8 bases separating them. CDR1 is LNHDA, CDR2 SQIVND, per germline (reference sequence). The CDR3 runs to 15 residues. This chain's CDR3 is CASSIVWQSNQPQHF. DNA for the CDR3: TGTGCCAGTAGTATAGTTTGGCAAAGCAATCAGCCCCAGCATTTT. Full variable domain (missing parts from reference TRBV19 and TRBJ1-5): DGGITQSPKYLFRKEGQNVTLSCEQNLNHDAMYWYRQDPGQGLRLIYYSQIVNDFQKGDIAEGYSVSREKKESFPLTVTSAQKNPTAFYLCASSIVWQSNQPQHFGDGTRLSIL.